The rows below give T cell receptor beta chains drawn from one sample of a study of response to subunit inactivated influenza vaccine. A single record per CDR3 protein comes from TCRdb applying MiXCR to the RT-PCR reads. The sample carries around 530,000 distinct CDR3 sequences, about 15% recorded once. Sequencing was performed on CD4+ T cells sorted from PBMCs, taken around 25 months after vaccination. The receptors here all came from a man between 45 and 75 years old who received an inactivated influenza vaccine. Each CDR3 is given with its conserved first and last residue. A D gene is named only where the DNA matches it firmly. Size is omitted from some rows. Given values are once, few, many or a class for expanded clones.

D: NA
size: NA
J: TRBJ1-6
V: TRBV7-8
DNA: TGTGCCAGCAGCTTAAACACAGGCCATTCACCCCTCCACTTT
CDR3: CASSLNTGHSPLHF

D: NA
size: NA
J: TRBJ1-1
V: TRBV6-6
DNA: TGTGCCAGCAGTTATTGGGACACTGAAGCTTTCTTT
CDR3: CASSYWDTEAFF

D: NA
size: few
J: TRBJ2-3
V: TRBV12-3/TRBV12-4
DNA: TGTGCCAGCAGTTCAACGGAGCGGTCCACAGATACGCAGTATTTT
CDR3: CASSSTERSTDTQYF

D: TRBD2
size: few
J: TRBJ2-3
V: TRBV7-3
DNA: TGTGCCAGCAGCTTAACCGGGACTAGCGGGAGCCGTCGGGGAGATACGCAGTATTTT
CDR3: CASSLTGTSGSRRGDTQYF

D: NA
size: NA
J: TRBJ1-2
V: TRBV20-1
DNA: TGCAGTGCTAGAGGGACAGCCTCTAACTATGGCTACACCTTC
CDR3: CSARGTASNYGYTF

D: NA
size: few
J: TRBJ1-6
V: TRBV6-2/TRBV6-3
DNA: TGTGCCAGCGGCCGCCAAGCCTATAATTCACCCCTCCACTTT
CDR3: CASGRQAYNSPLHF

D: TRBD1
size: NA
J: TRBJ2-5
V: TRBV5-8
DNA: TGTGCCAGCAGCCTCGGACAGGCCAGGGAGACCCAGTACTTC
CDR3: CASSLGQARETQYF

D: TRBD2
size: NA
J: TRBJ2-1
V: TRBV19
DNA: TGTGCCAGTAGTGATGGACTAGCGGGAGAGCAGTTCTTC
CDR3: CASSDGLAGEQFF

D: NA
size: few
J: TRBJ1-5
V: TRBV20-1
DNA: TGCAGTGCTAATACTGGGAGCAATCAGCCCCAGCATTTT
CDR3: CSANTGSNQPQHF

D: TRBD1
size: NA
J: TRBJ2-5
V: TRBV24-1
DNA: TGTGCCACCAGTGATTTGACCGGGACAGGGTATACAGAAGAGACCCAGTACTTC
CDR3: CATSDLTGTGYTEETQYF

D: NA
size: few
J: TRBJ2-1
V: TRBV7-8
DNA: TGTGCCAGCAGCCCACGACTAGACTCCTACAATGAGCAGTTCTTC
CDR3: CASSPRLDSYNEQFF

D: NA
size: NA
J: TRBJ2-7
V: TRBV20-1
DNA: TGCAGTGCTAGGCGAAACATGGGGGGGCTCGGCGAGCAGTACTTC
CDR3: CSARRNMGGLGEQYF

D: NA
size: few
J: TRBJ2-1
V: TRBV7-2
DNA: TGTGCCAGCAGCGTAAGAGCGGGCTACAATGAGCAGTTCTTC
CDR3: CASSVRAGYNEQFF

D: NA
size: few
J: TRBJ1-5
V: TRBV9
DNA: TGTGCCAGCAGCGTAGGTCTCAGGGATAGCAATCAGCCCCAGCATTTT
CDR3: CASSVGLRDSNQPQHF

D: TRBD1
size: NA
J: TRBJ2-5
V: TRBV19
DNA: TGTGCCAGTAGTACCGGGACAGCTATTTGGAGAGAGACCCAGTACTTC
CDR3: CASSTGTAIWRETQYF

D: TRBD2
size: few
J: TRBJ2-1
V: TRBV20-1
DNA: TGCAGTGCTACCTACTTAGCGGGAAGTTACAATGAGCAGTTCTTC
CDR3: CSATYLAGSYNEQFF

D: TRBD1
size: NA
J: TRBJ1-1
V: TRBV7-2
DNA: TGTGCCAGCAGCCCGGGACAGGGGGCGCCCACTGAAGCTTTCTTT
CDR3: CASSPGQGAPTEAFF

D: NA
size: few
J: TRBJ2-3
V: TRBV12-3/TRBV12-4
DNA: TGTGCCAGCAGTTTGCAGCCAGATACGCAGTATTTT
CDR3: CASSLQPDTQYF

D: NA
size: NA
J: TRBJ2-1
V: TRBV7-2
DNA: TGTGCCAGCAGCCGATCTAGTGGCAATGAGCAGTTCTTC
CDR3: CASSRSSGNEQFF

D: NA
size: once
J: TRBJ2-5
V: TRBV27
DNA: TGTGCCAGCAGAGTGCGATACCAAGAGACCCAGTACTTC
CDR3: CASRVRYQETQYF

D: NA
size: NA
J: TRBJ2-2
V: TRBV15
DNA: TGTGCCACCAGCAGAGAAGTGGTGACCGGGGAGCTGTTTTTT
CDR3: CATSREVVTGELFF

D: NA
size: NA
J: TRBJ2-5
V: TRBV6-1
DNA: TGTGCCAGCAGTCAGCGGGCTGGACGAGAGGCCCAGTACTTC
CDR3: CASSQRAGREAQYF

D: TRBD1
size: NA
J: TRBJ1-5
V: TRBV6-1
DNA: TGTGCCAGCAATCAACAGGGGATCAGCAATCAGCCCCAGCATTTT
CDR3: CASNQQGISNQPQHF

D: NA
size: NA
J: TRBJ1-1
V: TRBV29-1
DNA: TGCAGCGTCGAATACAGGGTCGACACTGAAGCTTTCTTT
CDR3: CSVEYRVDTEAFF

D: TRBD1
size: NA
J: TRBJ1-1
V: TRBV5-1
DNA: TGCGCCAGCAGCCCGACAGGGATTAACACTGAAGCTTTCTTT
CDR3: CASSPTGINTEAFF

D: TRBD1
size: few
J: TRBJ1-2
V: TRBV6-5
DNA: TGTGCCAGCAGTGGGGACAGTGGCTACACCTTC
CDR3: CASSGDSGYTF

D: TRBD1
size: NA
J: TRBJ1-5
V: TRBV6-2/TRBV6-3
DNA: TGTGCCAGCAGTCAGGACAGGTTGGGACAGCCCCAGCATTTT
CDR3: CASSQDRLGQPQHF

D: TRBD2
size: NA
J: TRBJ2-3
V: TRBV2
DNA: TGTGCCAGCGGGGGACTAGCCATCACAGATACGCAGTATTTT
CDR3: CASGGLAITDTQYF

D: NA
size: many
J: TRBJ2-5
V: TRBV6-1
DNA: TGTGCCAGCAGTGATCACGGGACCCAGTACTTC
CDR3: CASSDHGTQYF

D: TRBD1
size: NA
J: TRBJ2-7
V: TRBV24-1
DNA: TGTGCCACCAGTGAAACCGGGACAGGGGGTGGCTACGAGCAGTACTTC
CDR3: CATSETGTGGGYEQYF

D: TRBD1
size: NA
J: TRBJ2-3
V: TRBV5-1
DNA: TGCGCCAGCAGCCAGGGACAGGGGGTCGCAGATACGCAGTATTTT
CDR3: CASSQGQGVADTQYF

D: NA
size: NA
J: TRBJ1-5
V: TRBV20-1
DNA: TGCAGTGCTAGACGAAAATCAGAGTATAGCAATCAGCCCCAGCATTTT
CDR3: CSARRKSEYSNQPQHF

D: TRBD1
size: many
J: TRBJ1-2
V: TRBV12-3/TRBV12-4
DNA: TGTGCCAGCAGTTCCCGGACAGGCCTCCCATTTAACTATGGCTACACCTTC
CDR3: CASSSRTGLPFNYGYTF

D: NA
size: NA
J: TRBJ2-1
V: TRBV6-4
DNA: TGTGCCAGCAGTGACTCCTGGGGCACACCCTACAATGAGCAGTTCTTC
CDR3: CASSDSWGTPYNEQFF

D: TRBD2
size: many
J: TRBJ2-5
V: TRBV28
DNA: TGTGCCAGCAGTTTTCTAGCGGGGAGGGAGACCCAGTACTTC
CDR3: CASSFLAGRETQYF

D: NA
size: NA
J: TRBJ1-1
V: TRBV6-1
DNA: TGTGCCAGCAGACCCCTACGGTCGGGCACTGAAGCTTTCTTT
CDR3: CASRPLRSGTEAFF

D: TRBD1
size: NA
J: TRBJ2-5
V: TRBV29-1
DNA: TGCAGCGCCAAAGGACAGGGGTTCGTGGAGACCCAGTACTTC
CDR3: CSAKGQGFVETQYF

D: NA
size: few
J: TRBJ2-2
V: TRBV6-5
DNA: TGTGCCAGCAGTTATAAAAAGAACACCGGGGAGCTGTTTTTT
CDR3: CASSYKKNTGELFF